What follows is one T cell receptor beta chain and its context. Its cognate antigen is unknown. A read error may be the cause here, since a much bigger clone is one base away. The data were taken from a study of T cells in Graves' hyperthyroidism and ophthalmopathy. Regarding the study as a whole: In the blood, most expanded thyroid clonotypes above 0.001 appeared as well.

Clinical symptoms, serum thyroxine and TRAb, thyroid ultrasound and orbital computed tomography were used for the diagnoses. The investigators amplified TCR beta CDR3 regions from RNA transcripts. HTBI primers were the set used in a first-round RT-PCR of the TCR CDR3. TCRdb reprocessed the multiplex PCR reads with MiXCR, giving one entry per CDR3 protein. The repertoire includes about 840,000 distinct CDR3 sequences, 35% to 45% of them detected once, and more than 7% sits in the top ten. Sequenced material: blood. The TCR was taken from a man between 18 and 29 years old with Graves' hyperthyroidism.

The CDR3 DNA sequence: TGTGACATCAGGAAGACAGGGGAGAACTTC. This codes for CDIRKTGENF. This chain links TRBV10-3 with TRBJ2-5; 8 bases are a match to TRBD1. The germline gives CDR1 ENHRY, CDR2 SYGVKD. The CDR3 covers 10 residues.